This record looks at one T cell receptor (beta chain) sequence and its context. These data are taken from a study of T cells in tuberculosis. Sequencing used immunoSEQ multiplex PCR; TCRdb keeps in-frame clones, though not all of them. The data show some 47,000 clones, around 96% seen once. This TCR derives from a donor aged 5 to 30 with latent tuberculosis or without tuberculosis infection. The specimen sequenced was PBMCs.

The CDR3 nucleotides are TGTGCCAGCACACACTACAGGGGGCCTGAAGCTTTCTTT. Encoded protein: CASTHYRGPEAFF. V is TRBV6-6 and J is TRBJ1-1; 9 bases match TRBD1. Germline-derived CDR1 and CDR2 are MNHNY and SVGAGI (reference sequence). The CDR3 covers 13 residues. Trimming at V came to 7 bases and at J to 6 bases, leaving 6 bases not matched to a gene.